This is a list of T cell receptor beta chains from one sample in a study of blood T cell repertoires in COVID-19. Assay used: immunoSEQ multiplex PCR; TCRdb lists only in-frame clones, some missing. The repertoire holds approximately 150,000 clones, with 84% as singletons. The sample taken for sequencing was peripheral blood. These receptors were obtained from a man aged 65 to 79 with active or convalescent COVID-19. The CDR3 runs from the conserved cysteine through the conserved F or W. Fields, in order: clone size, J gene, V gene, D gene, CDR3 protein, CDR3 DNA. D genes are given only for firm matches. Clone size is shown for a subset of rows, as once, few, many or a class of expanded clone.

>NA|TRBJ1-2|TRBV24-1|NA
CATSEGGQSGYGYTF
TGTGCCACCAGTGAGGGTGGACAGTCTGGCTATGGCTACACCTTC
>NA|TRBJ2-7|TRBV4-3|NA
CASSQDSRTLNEQYF
TGCGCCAGCAGCCAAGATTCCAGGACTCTCAACGAGCAGTACTTC
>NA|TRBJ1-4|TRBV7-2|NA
CASSPAFSGATNEKLFF
TGTGCCAGCAGCCCAGCATTTTCAGGGGCAACTAATGAAAAACTGTTTTTT
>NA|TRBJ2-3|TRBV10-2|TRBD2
CASGGLAGVSDTQYF
TGCGCCAGCGGAGGACTAGCGGGAGTGTCAGATACGCAGTATTTT
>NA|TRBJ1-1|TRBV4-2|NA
CASSQDLQGQALRGAFF
TGTGCCAGCAGCCAAGATCTCCAGGGACAAGCCCTGAGAGGGGCTTTCTTT
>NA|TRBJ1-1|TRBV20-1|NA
CSASEWTEAFF
TGCAGTGCAAGCGAGTGGACTGAAGCTTTCTTT
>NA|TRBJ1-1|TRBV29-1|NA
CSVDSYIMNTEAFF
TGCAGCGTTGATTCCTATATCATGAACACTGAAGCTTTCTTT
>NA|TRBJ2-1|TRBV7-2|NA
CASSLVGRIGDEQFF
TGTGCCAGCAGCTTAGTTGGTAGGATCGGAGATGAGCAGTTCTTC
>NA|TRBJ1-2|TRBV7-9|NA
CASSRTEYGYTF
TGTGCCAGCAGCCGGACAGAGTATGGCTACACCTTC
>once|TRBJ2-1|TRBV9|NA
CASSVGELLQGQWDNEQFF
TGTGCCAGCAGCGTGGGGGAACTACTACAGGGTCAGTGGGACAATGAGCAGTTCTTC
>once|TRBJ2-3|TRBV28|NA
CASSPLGDVTSTDTQYF
TGTGCCAGCAGTCCCCTAGGAGATGTAACTAGCACAGATACGCAGTATTTT
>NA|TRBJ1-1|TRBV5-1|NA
CASSYDTQGTEAFF
TGCGCCAGCAGCTACGACACCCAGGGCACTGAAGCTTTCTTT
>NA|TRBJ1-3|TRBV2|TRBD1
CASSGTVRGGNTIYF
TGTGCCAGCAGCGGGACAGTCCGGGGGGGAAACACCATATATTTT